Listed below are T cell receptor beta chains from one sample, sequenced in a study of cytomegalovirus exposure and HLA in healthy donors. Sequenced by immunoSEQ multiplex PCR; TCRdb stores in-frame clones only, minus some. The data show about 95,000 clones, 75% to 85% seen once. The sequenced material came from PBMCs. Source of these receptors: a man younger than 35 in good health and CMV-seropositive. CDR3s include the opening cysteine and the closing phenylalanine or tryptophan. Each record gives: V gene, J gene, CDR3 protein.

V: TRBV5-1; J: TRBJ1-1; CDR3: CASSLGRGDTGMGTEAFF
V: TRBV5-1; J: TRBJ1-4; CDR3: CASFLRAQSDEKLFF
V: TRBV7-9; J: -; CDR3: CASSPDPGQGNYEQYF
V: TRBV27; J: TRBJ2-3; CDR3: CASTVSGTSTDTQYF
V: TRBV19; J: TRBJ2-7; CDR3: CASSIRAGWEQYF
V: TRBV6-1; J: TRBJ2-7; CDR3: CASSRSGQGGYEQYF
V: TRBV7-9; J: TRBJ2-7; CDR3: CASSLGRDRVNYEQYF
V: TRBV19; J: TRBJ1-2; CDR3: CASSPDRVDGYTF
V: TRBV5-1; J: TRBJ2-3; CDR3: CASSLGGSSTDTQYF
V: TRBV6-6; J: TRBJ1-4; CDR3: CASRHRGANEKLFF
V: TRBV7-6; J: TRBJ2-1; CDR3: CASSLAGTNSYNEQFF
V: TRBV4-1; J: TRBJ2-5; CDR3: CASSQQGETQYF
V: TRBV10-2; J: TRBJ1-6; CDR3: CASSESGQFSPLHF
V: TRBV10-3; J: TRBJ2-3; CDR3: CAISTGTTDTQYF
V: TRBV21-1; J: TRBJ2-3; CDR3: CASSKEKNPPTHTQYF